Following are 28 T cell receptor beta chains from one sample sequenced in a study of cytomegalovirus exposure and HLA in healthy donors. 60 Vbeta and 13 Jbeta primers were used in PCR. The method was immunoSEQ multiplex PCR; TCRdb's version includes in-frame clones alone and lacks a portion of them. The table has over 150,000 clones, roughly two thirds seen once. Sequenced material: PBMCs. Receptor source: a woman aged 30 to 39 in good health and CMV-seronegative.

The rearrangement joins TRBV29-1 to TRBJ2-7, with 9 positions matching TRBD1. After removal of 6 bases from V and 0 bases from J, the junction contained 6 bases not matched to a gene. Germline CDR1 is SQVTM and CDR2 is ANQGSEA. CDR3 length: 14 amino acids. CDR3 amino acids: CSVKTGGDSYEQYF. In DNA, the CDR3 is TGCAGCGTGAAGACAGGGGGAGACTCCTACGAGCAGTACTTC.

The chain uses TRBV4-2 and TRBJ2-3; no reliable D call. The V gene lost 1 base and the J gene lost 5 bases, with 4 bases spanning the gap. Germline CDR1 LGHNA, CDR2 YNFKEQ. The CDR3 spans 12 residues. CDR3: CASSQGVDTQYF. The CDR3 coding sequence is TGTGCCAGCAGCCAAGGAGTAGATACGCAGTATTTT.

DNA for the CDR3: TGTGCCAGTAGTATTAGAGGGTTGCGGGGTGATCAGCCCCAGCATTTT. It yields the protein CASSIRGLRGDQPQHF. The chain links TRBV19 to TRBJ1-5, with D uncertain. Germline values: CDR1 LNHDA, CDR2 SQIVND (reference sequence). Trimming shortened V by 3 bases and J by 5 bases, and 17 bases separated the two germline ends. The CDR3 covers 16 residues. The full variable domain, rest sourced from reference TRBV19 and TRBJ1-5, is DGGITQSPKYLFRKEGQNVTLSCEQNLNHDAMYWYRQDPGQGLRLIYYSQIVNDFQKGDIAEGYSVSREKKESFPLTVTSAQKNPTAFYLCASSIRGLRGDQPQHFGDGTRLSIL.

The V gene is TRBV28, the J gene TRBJ1-2; D unclear. The ends were cut back, 2 bases at V and 7 bases at J, with 5 bases in the middle. The germline CDR1 and CDR2 sequences are MDHEN and SYDVKM. This CDR3 comprises 11 residues. CDR3 loop: CASSLRFGYTF. In DNA, the CDR3 is TGTGCCAGCAGTTTACGGTTTGGCTACACCTTC.

The chain's CDR3 is CASSLQGLAGAEQFF. Written as DNA, the CDR3 is TGTGCCAGCAGCTTACAGGGGCTAGCGGGAGCTGAGCAGTTCTTC. The gene calls are TRBV7-2 and TRBJ2-1, with 10 bases aligning to TRBD2. J gave up 9 bases and V 2 bases, and 7 bases lay outside the gene matches. CDR3 length equals 15 residues. Germline V gene lookup returns CDR1 SGHTA and CDR2 FQGNSA.

The genes are TRBV6-5 and TRBJ2-2, with D hard to call. Germline assignment: CDR1 MNHEY and CDR2 SVGAGI. CDR3 size: 12 residues. V lost 5 bases, J lost 7 bases, and 8 bases lay in between. CDR3 bases: TGTGCCAGCAGTCCCCACATCGGGGAGCTGTTTTTT. Translated, it gives CASSPHIGELFF.

The chain recombines TRBV5-4 with TRBJ2-3, with D unresolved. V shed 2 bases and J shed 0 bases, with 7 bases lying between them. The CDR3 length is 14 residues. The germline V gene encodes CDR1 SGHNT and CDR2 YYREEE (reference sequence). CDR3 loop: CASSFYTSTDTQYF. The DNA of the CDR3 is TGTGCCAGCAGCTTTTATACTAGCACAGATACGCAGTATTTT.

This chain links TRBV4-2 with TRBJ2-2; 9 bases agree with TRBD2. The J segment lost 1 base and the V segment lost 0 bases, leaving 3 bases of the junction unmatched. The CDR3 length is 17 residues. Per germline, CDR1 LGHNA and CDR2 YNFKEQ. In DNA, the CDR3 is TGTGCCAGCAGCCAAGAGGGTAGCGGGGGGAACACCGGGGAGCTGTTTTTT. The encoded protein is CASSQEGSGGNTGELFF.

This clone has a handful of counts. V and J are TRBV4-2 and TRBJ2-3; TRBD1 is a possible D gene (6 bases). This CDR3 has 14 amino acids. Trimming cost V 3 bases and J 1 base, with 8 bases left between them. CDR1 is LGHNA and CDR2 is YNFKEQ in the germline V gene. CDR3 in DNA: TGTGCCAGCAGCCAGGGGGCCGGCACAGATACGCAGTATTTT. Translated, it gives CASSQGAGTDTQYF.

The CDR3 bases are TGCGCCAGCAGCCAACAACTGTGGTGGGGCAGGGGAAACACAGATACGCAGTATTTT. This translates into CASSQQLWWGRGNTDTQYF. V usage is TRBV4-3 and J usage is TRBJ2-3, with D tentatively TRBD1 (6 bases). Per the germline V gene, CDR1 is LGHNA and CDR2 is YSLEER. Trimming left V 2 bases short and J 2 bases short, with 23 bases between. This CDR3 is built from 19 residues.

This clone was picked up a small number of times. The chain employs TRBV6-6 and TRBJ1-5, with D uncertain. The CDR3 consists of 15 residues. Germline CDR1 reads MNHNY; CDR2 reads SVGAGI (reference sequence). The germline V and J ends were trimmed by 4 bases and 0 bases, with 10 bases remaining between them. The CDR3 DNA sequence: TGTGCCAGCAGTTCCCCCGCCGGTAGCAATCAGCCCCAGCATTTT. This translates into CASSSPAGSNQPQHF.

The V gene is TRBV14, the J gene TRBJ2-7; the D gene is possibly TRBD1 (6 bases). The germline gives CDR1 SGHDN, CDR2 FVKESK. V dropped 5 bases and J dropped 1 base, with 15 bases sitting between them. The CDR3 covers 15 residues. DNA for the CDR3: TGTGCCAGCAGCAAAACCCGGACAGTTTCCTACGAGCAGTACTTC. Protein product: CASSKTRTVSYEQYF.

The chain is built from TRBV10-3 and TRBJ2-2, with a weak D call TRBD1 (5 bases). The germline gives CDR1 ENHRY, CDR2 SYGVKD. The CDR3 covers 14 residues. Trimming stripped 6 bases from V and 1 base from J, with 9 bases between. DNA of the CDR3: TGTGCCATCAGCACGGACAAGAACACCGGGGAGCTGTTTTTT. This encodes CAISTDKNTGELFF.

Notes on this clone: An end of the junction differs from the germline gene, which may be a read error. The rearrangement uses TRBV6-6 and TRBJ1-2; D is ambiguous. Germline V gives CDR1 MNHNY, CDR2 SVGAGI (reference sequence). The CDR3 spans 15 residues. CDR3 in DNA: TGTGCCAGCAGTTTCGAGAGGGAAGGTAACTTTGGCTACACCTTC. It is translated as CASSFEREGNFGYTF.

The rearrangement links TRBV29-1 to TRBJ2-6, with D unclear. Trimming removed 7 bases from V and 4 bases from J, with 14 bases in between. In germline, CDR1 is SQVTM, CDR2 ANQGSEA. CDR3 length equals 14 residues. CDR3 loop: CSAGVGPGANVLTF. For the CDR3, the DNA is TGCAGCGCCGGAGTTGGTCCGGGGGCCAACGTCCTGACTTTC. The full variable domain, completed using reference TRBV29-1 and TRBJ2-6, is SAVISQKPSRDICQRGTSLTIQCQVDSQVTMMFWYRQQPGQSLTLIATANQGSEATYESGFVIDKFPISRPNLTFSTLTVSNMSPEDSSIYLCSAGVGPGANVLTFGAGSRLTVL.

In this sample, this clone turned up a few times. The V call is TRBV28, the J call TRBJ2-1, with 10 bases aligning to TRBD2. Germline V gene data show CDR1 as MDHEN and CDR2 as SYDVKM. J gave up 5 bases and V 4 bases, and 8 bases lay outside the gene matches. The CDR3 spans 16 residues. The CDR3 DNA reads as TGTGCCAGCAGTTCCCGCGGACTAGCGGAACACAATGAGCAGTTCTTC. It codes for CASSSRGLAEHNEQFF.

The chain has TRBV9 and TRBJ2-2, with D uncertain. V gave up 0 bases and J gave up 3 bases, with 12 bases separating them. The CDR3 totals 16 residues. The germline V gene encodes CDR1 SGDLS and CDR2 YYNGEE. CDR3 amino acids: CASSVGAVLYTGELFF. In DNA form, the CDR3 reads TGTGCCAGCAGCGTAGGGGCTGTCCTATACACCGGGGAGCTGTTTTTT. Complete variable domain (other parts from reference TRBV9 and TRBJ2-2): DSGVTQTPKHLITATGQRVTLRCSPRSGDLSVYWYQQSLDQGLQFLIQYYNGEERAKGNILERFSAQQFPDLHSELNLSSLELGDSALYFCASSVGAVLYTGELFFGEGSRLTVL.

In its sample, this clone was seen a few times. The chain carries TRBV29-1 and TRBJ2-5; the match to TRBD1 covers 8 bases. The J call could be wrong; TRBJ2-7 is a better fit for the DNA end. The CDR3 sequence is 14 residues long. Germline loops: CDR1 SQVTM, CDR2 ANQGSEA. CDR3 nucleotides: TGCAGCGTCATACCGGGACAGGACTCCTACGAGCAGTACTTC. This sequence encodes CSVIPGQDSYEQYF.

V gene TRBV19 combines with J gene TRBJ1-5, with 10 bases that match TRBD1. The CDR3 runs to 15 residues. Germline lookup yields CDR1 LNHDA and CDR2 SQIVND (reference sequence). Trimming removed 2 bases from V and 7 bases from J; junction bases left unmatched: 5. CDR3: CASSITGTGEQPQHF. The DNA of the CDR3 is TGTGCCAGTAGTATAACCGGGACAGGGGAACAGCCCCAGCATTTT. The full variable domain, its missing parts supplied by reference TRBV19 and TRBJ1-5, is DGGITQSPKYLFRKEGQNVTLSCEQNLNHDAMYWYRQDPGQGLRLIYYSQIVNDFQKGDIAEGYSVSREKKESFPLTVTSAQKNPTAFYLCASSITGTGEQPQHFGDGTRLSIL.

The chain couples TRBV30 to TRBJ2-7; D is ambiguous. V was clipped by 2 bases and J by 3 bases, with 8 bases between them. Per the germline V gene, CDR1 is GTSNPN and CDR2 is SVGIG (reference sequence). The CDR3 has 12 amino acids. CDR3 DNA sequence: TGTGCCTGGAGTTTGGCCTTCTACGAGCAGTACTTC. It is translated as CAWSLAFYEQYF.

The rearrangement uses TRBV28 and TRBJ2-3, with TRBD1 matching over 7 bases. The CDR3 is 18 amino acids. Germline CDR1 reads MDHEN; CDR2 reads SYDVKM. The J segment lost 0 bases and the V segment lost 7 bases, leaving 16 bases of the junction unmatched. The CDR3 protein is CASTPPPDRSSSTDTQYF. The CDR3, as DNA: TGTGCCAGCACTCCCCCCCCGGACAGGTCGTCTAGCACAGATACGCAGTATTTT.

V usage is TRBV29-1 and J usage is TRBJ2-1; D remains ambiguous. Trimming pared 3 bases from V and 4 bases from J, leaving 7 bases between. Germline V lookup: CDR1 SQVTM, CDR2 ANQGSEA. This CDR3 has 12 amino acids. CDR3 sequence reads: CSVDFRYNEQFF. The CDR3 DNA follows: TGCAGCGTTGACTTCCGGTACAATGAGCAGTTCTTC.

V gene TRBV28 combines with J gene TRBJ1-2; TRBD1 aligns across 8 bases. This CDR3 has 12 residues. The germline CDR1 and CDR2 sequences are MDHEN and SYDVKM. CDR3 residues: CVIQGGGYGYTF. The DNA of the CDR3 is TGTGTCATACAGGGGGGGGGCTATGGCTACACCTTC.

The chain recombines TRBV19 with TRBJ1-1; D is uncertain. The CDR3 sequence is 11 residues long. V was cut by 6 bases and J by 11 bases, with 13 bases left in between. CDR1 is LNHDA and CDR2 is SQIVND in the germline V gene (reference sequence). CDR3 DNA sequence: TGTGCCAGTAGGGCTTCAGGAGGTGCTTTCTTT. Amino acid sequence: CASRASGGAFF.

The genes are TRBV12-5 and TRBJ2-2, with 9 bases fitting TRBD2. Unmatched junction bases numbered 5, after V lost 2 bases and J lost 4 bases. Germline CDR1 LGHNT, CDR2 FRNRAP. This CDR3 has 16 residues. CDR3 sequence (DNA): TGTGCTAGTGGTTTGCAAGCGGGGGGCGTCACCGGGGAGCTGTTTTTT. This gives the protein CASGLQAGGVTGELFF.

V gene TRBV10-3 combines with J gene TRBJ2-7, with 9 positions matching TRBD2. This CDR3 is 14 amino acids long. Germline CDR1 reads ENHRY; CDR2 reads SYGVKD. V was pared by 8 bases and J by 0 bases, with 5 bases of the junction left unmatched. CDR3 in DNA: TGTGCCATCGCCGTAGCGGGAGTCTCCTACGAGCAGTACTTC. Its translation is CAIAVAGVSYEQYF.

The rearrangement uses TRBV2 and TRBJ1-2; D is uncertain. This CDR3 has 12 residues. V lost 5 bases to trimming and J lost 4 bases, with 8 bases between them. From germline, CDR1 is SNHLY and CDR2 FYNNEI. The CDR3 region has the DNA TGTGCCAGCAGTCCCGGGAGCTATGGCTACACCTTC. It encodes CASSPGSYGYTF.

J is TRBJ2-5 and V is TRBV6-6, with D possibly being TRBD2 (5 bases). Near its end, the DNA agrees better with TRBJ2-7, so the J call may be wrong. Looked up from germline, CDR1 is MNHNY and CDR2 is SVGAGI (reference sequence). This CDR3 spans 12 amino acids. Here the CDR3 DNA reads TGTGCCAGCAGGCTTGGGAGCTACGAGCAGTACTTC. Amino acids: CASRLGSYEQYF.